This passage covers 29 T cell receptor beta chains from one sample sequenced in a study of CD8 T cells in ankylosing spondylitis. Broader study findings: It appeared that ankylosing spondylitis blood was characterized by a TCR beta motif of about 8 highly homologous variants.

MiXCR was run by TCRdb on the 5' RACE reads, yielding one entry per CDR3 protein. This sample carries over 400,000 distinct CDR3 sequences, about 25% of them seen once, and the ten largest clones take 0.89%. For these TCRs, the target antigens are not known. The sequenced sample was blood, either unsorted or a sorted T cell fraction (not recorded which). The receptors come from a male donor with ankylosing spondylitis.

Here the CDR3 reads CATSNRRYGYTF. In nucleotides, the CDR3 is TGTGCCACCAGCAATCGACGGTATGGCTACACCTTC. The chain carries TRBV15 and TRBJ1-2; D remains ambiguous. Between the trimmed V and J ends, which lost 4 bases and 5 bases, there was a span of 8 bases. The CDR3 is 12 residues long. Germline V lookup: CDR1 LNHNV, CDR2 YYDKDF (reference sequence).

V gene TRBV15 combines with J gene TRBJ2-7; TRBD2 matches 8 bases. The CDR3 length is 15 residues. Looked up from germline, CDR1 is LNHNV and CDR2 is YYDKDF (reference sequence). After removal of 5 bases from V and 3 bases from J, the junction contained 9 bases not matched to a gene. The DNA for the CDR3 is TGTGCCACCAGCGCGAGCGGGAGATGTTTCTACGAGCAGTACTTC. It specifies CATSASGRCFYEQYF.

The chain carries TRBV2 and TRBJ2-5; 7 nucleotides align to TRBD1. The CDR3 is 13 amino acids. V lost 6 bases to trimming and J lost 2 bases; unmatched junction nucleotides: 3. The germline V gene encodes CDR1 SNHLY and CDR2 FYNNEI. As DNA, the CDR3 is TGTGCCAGCAGAGGACAGGCGCAAGAGACCCAGTACTTC. Translation gives CASRGQAQETQYF.

This clonotype was detected only a few times. The chain is built from TRBV20-1 and TRBJ2-5; no reliable D call. Between the trimmed V and J ends, which lost 4 bases and 3 bases, there was a span of 3 bases. CDR1 and CDR2 (germline): DFQATT, SNEGSKA (reference sequence). This CDR3 has 10 amino acids. CDR3 residues: CSANKETQYF. CDR3 in DNA: TGCAGTGCTAACAAAGAGACCCAGTACTTC.

V usage is TRBV12-5 and J usage is TRBJ2-3, with TRBD1 identical over 11 bases. The CDR3 has 16 residues. Germline assignment: CDR1 LGHNT and CDR2 FRNRAP. V lost 7 bases, J lost 1 base, and 7 bases stayed unmatched. CDR3 sequence (DNA): TGTGCTAGTGCCCCTCGGGGACAGGGGGGCACAGATACGCAGTATTTT. Its translation is CASAPRGQGGTDTQYF.

This chain joins TRBV7-9 and TRBJ1-4, with TRBD1 matching over 7 bases. CDR3 length: 14 amino acids. V lost 1 base and J lost 11; bases outside the gene matches: 7. The V gene's germline CDR1 is SEHNR and CDR2 FQNEAQ (reference sequence). The chain's CDR3 is CASSLEGRGIKLFF. CDR3 in DNA: TGTGCCAGCAGCTTAGAAGGCAGGGGGATCAAACTGTTTTTT.

This rearrangement joins TRBV20-1 to TRBJ2-3, with 16 bases lining up with TRBD2. Germline-derived CDR1 and CDR2 are DFQATT and SNEGSKA (reference sequence). The trim removed 6 bases at V and 4 bases at J, leaving 4 bases unmatched. The CDR3 consists of 15 residues. In nucleotides, the CDR3 is TGCAGTGCGGGGGGGACTAGCGGGAGGGCAGATACGCAGTATTTT. Its translation: CSAGGTSGRADTQYF.

This chain joins TRBV3-1 and TRBJ2-7; D unresolved. This CDR3 is built from 12 residues. V gave up 3 bases and J gave up 7 bases, with 10 bases separating them. Germline V gene sequence: CDR1 LGHDT, CDR2 YNNKEL (reference sequence). The CDR3 region has the DNA TGTGCCAGCAGCCATCCTTGGGGTGAGCAGTACTTC. This translates into CASSHPWGEQYF.

The CDR3 nucleotides are TGTGCCAGCAGCCCCGGGACACTAACGGTGTACGAGCAGTACTTC. This codes for CASSPGTLTVYEQYF. This chain links TRBV6-1 with TRBJ2-7; a weak D match, TRBD1 (6 bases). Trimming stripped 6 bases from V and 4 bases from J, with 19 bases between. There are 15 residues in the CDR3. Germline CDR1 reads MNHNS; CDR2 reads SASEGT.

The V gene is TRBV7-9, the J gene TRBJ2-2; 12 bases match TRBD1. The V gene end was trimmed by 5 bases and the J gene end by 5 bases; junction bases not matched to a gene: 6. Germline CDR1 is SEHNR and CDR2 is FQNEAQ (reference sequence). The CDR3 extends over 16 amino acids. The CDR3 nucleotides read TGTGCCAGCAGCAGAGGGACAGGGGGCTCGACCGGGGAGCTGTTTTTT. As protein: CASSRGTGGSTGELFF.

The V and J genes are TRBV20-1 and TRBJ2-5, with 11 bases lining up with TRBD2. Unmatched junction bases numbered 5, after V lost 0 bases and J lost 5 bases. Per germline, CDR1 DFQATT and CDR2 SNEGSKA (reference sequence). The CDR3 contains 15 residues. This chain's CDR3 is CSARDLAGGRETQYF. The CDR3 DNA sequence: TGCAGTGCTAGAGATTTAGCGGGAGGGCGGGAGACCCAGTACTTC.

The V call is TRBV7-8, the J call TRBJ1-1; the D gene is possibly TRBD1 (5 bases). V was trimmed by 1 base and J by 3 bases, leaving 15 bases between them. Germline lookup yields CDR1 SGHVS and CDR2 FQNEAQ. CDR3 size: 16 residues. Here the CDR3 reads CASSLGLGGWDTEAFF. In nucleotides, the CDR3 is TGTGCCAGCAGCTTAGGACTTGGGGGGTGGGACACTGAAGCTTTCTTT.

The chain joins TRBV5-1 to TRBJ1-3; 7 bases align to TRBD1. There are 16 residues in the CDR3. CDR1 and CDR2 (germline): SGHRS, YFSETQ. V gave up 3 bases and J gave up 1 base; unmatched junction bases: 7. The CDR3 region is CASSSKPQGSGNTIYF. The DNA for the CDR3 is TGCGCCAGCAGCTCAAAACCACAGGGGTCTGGAAACACCATATATTTT.

The chain carries TRBV12-3 or TRBV12-4 and TRBJ1-2, with D possibly matching TRBD1 (6 bases). Deletions cut 2 bases from V and 4 bases from J, with 23 bases between. The CDR3 is made up of 18 amino acids. The CDR3 DNA reads as TGTGCCAGCAGTTTACCCGTTTCCGGGACAATTTTCGGCTATGGCTACACCTTC. It encodes CASSLPVSGTIFGYGYTF.

This clonotype was seen a few times. The V and J genes are TRBV20-1 and TRBJ2-3; D may be TRBD2 (6 bases). The CDR3 is 15 amino acids. Between the trimmed V and J ends, which lost 5 bases and 2 bases, there was a span of 17 bases. Germline assignment: CDR1 DFQATT and CDR2 SNEGSKA (reference sequence). In DNA form, the CDR3 reads TGCAGTGCTGCCCATTCGGGGGAGAACACAGATACGCAGTATTTT. Amino acids: CSAAHSGENTDTQYF.

This clonotype occurred many times. This rearrangement joins TRBV5-1 to TRBJ2-1, with 8 bases that match TRBD2. The CDR3 runs to 13 residues. CDR1 and CDR2 (germline): SGHRS, YFSETQ. Trimming at V came to 2 bases and at J to 7 bases, leaving 2 bases not matched to a gene. CDR3 in amino acids: CASSFLAGNEQFF. DNA of the CDR3: TGCGCCAGCAGCTTTTTAGCGGGAAATGAGCAGTTCTTC.

This clonotype was picked up a small number of times. Written as DNA, the CDR3 is TGTGCCAGCTCAGCCGGGCCCAGCGACTACGAGCAGTACGTC. Amino acid sequence: CASSAGPSDYEQYV. This chain links TRBV18 with TRBJ2-7; D not certain. Trimming cost V 5 bases and J 3 bases, with 14 bases left between them. The CDR3 sequence is 14 residues long. Germline V gives CDR1 KGHSH, CDR2 LQKENI.

This clonotype was detected only a few times. Relative to the germline gene, one junction end is altered; a read error may explain this. V usage is TRBV5-1 and J usage is TRBJ1-3; D possibly corresponds to TRBD1 (5 bases). This CDR3 is built from 14 residues. CDR1 SGHRS and CDR2 YFSETQ come from the germline V gene. CDR3 region: CASSSGDSENTIYF. For the CDR3, the DNA is TGCGCCAGCAGCTCCGGGGACTCTGAAAACACCATATATTTT.

The sample holds a few counts of this clonotype. The chain is built from TRBV5-6 and TRBJ1-1; maybe TRBD1 (6 bases). The CDR3 sequence is 14 residues long. Germline lookup yields CDR1 SGHDT and CDR2 YYEEEE. V was trimmed by 1 base and J by 5 bases, leaving 12 bases between them. The CDR3 nucleotides read TGTGCCAGCAGCTTGAGGGGGGCGAAGACTGAAGCTTTCTTT. It specifies CASSLRGAKTEAFF.

The chain employs TRBV10-2 and TRBJ2-3, with D possibly being TRBD2 (6 bases). This CDR3 is built from 12 residues. Germline CDR1 is WSHSY and CDR2 is SAAADI. V gave up 6 bases and J gave up 6 bases, with 10 bases separating them. The CDR3 DNA sequence: TGCGCCAGCAGGGACTATGAGGATACGCAGTATTTT. Its protein is CASRDYEDTQYF.

This clonotype came up a few times. This chain connects TRBV6-2 or TRBV6-3 to TRBJ2-7, with TRBD1 matching 9 bases. The J segment lost 2 bases and the V segment lost 5 bases, leaving 7 bases of the junction unmatched. CDR3 length equals 15 residues. Germline CDR1 is MNHEY and CDR2 is SVGEGT. CDR3 bases: TGTGCCAGCAGTCCCGGGACAGGGATCGCCTACGAGCAGTACGTC. It translates to CASSPGTGIAYEQYV.

This clonotype has more than one count but fewer than ten. The rearrangement joins TRBV20-1 to TRBJ2-3; TRBD2 aligns across 10 bases. V lost 4 bases to trimming and J lost 0 bases; unmatched junction nucleotides: 10. The CDR3 length is 17 residues. The germline V gene has CDR1 DFQATT and CDR2 SNEGSKA (reference sequence). The CDR3 protein is CSANGLAENPSTDTQYF. In DNA form, the CDR3 reads TGCAGTGCTAACGGACTAGCGGAAAATCCTAGCACAGATACGCAGTATTTT.

This clonotype turned up a few times. V gene TRBV24-1 combines with J gene TRBJ2-3; maybe TRBD2 (5 bases). V lost 3 bases, J lost 2 bases, and 14 bases lay in between. The CDR3 loop spans 16 amino acids. The germline V gene has CDR1 KGHDR and CDR2 SFDVKD. CDR3 sequence: CATSDDYAGYTDTQYF. The CDR3 DNA sequence: TGTGCCACCAGTGATGACTATGCGGGCTACACAGATACGCAGTATTTT.

V and J are TRBV4-2 and TRBJ2-5; D uncertain. This CDR3 comprises 13 residues. The V end lost 6 bases, the J end lost 0 bases, and 8 bases lay between the germline ends. Looked up from germline, CDR1 is LGHNA and CDR2 is YNFKEQ. The CDR3 DNA follows: TGTGCCAGCAGGTGGCAGAACCAAGAGACCCAGTACTTC. It is translated as CASRWQNQETQYF.

The chain has TRBV27 and TRBJ1-4; tentative D call: TRBD1 (5 bases). V was clipped by 0 bases and J by 8 bases, with 19 bases between them. This CDR3 has 17 amino acids. The germline V gene has CDR1 MNHEY and CDR2 SMNVEV (reference sequence). The CDR3 DNA is TGTGCCAGCAGTTTATCGGACACGAACGCCCGAAGGGAAAAACTGTTTTTT. It codes for CASSLSDTNARREKLFF.

This clonotype was seen only a few times. This sequence joins TRBV12-3 or TRBV12-4 and TRBJ2-1, with TRBD2 matching over 7 bases. Trimming took 7 bases from V and 5 from J; bases not matched to a gene: 17. There are 17 residues in the CDR3. The CDR3 is CASTPGGGTLLNNEQFF. The CDR3, as DNA: TGTGCCAGCACCCCAGGCGGGGGAACACTGCTTAACAATGAGCAGTTCTTC.

This clonotype has a handful of counts. The rearrangement joins TRBV24-1 to TRBJ2-5; D gene uncertain. V was pared by 3 bases and J by 5 bases, with 12 bases between. Germline V lookup: CDR1 KGHDR, CDR2 SFDVKD. The CDR3 is 14 amino acids. The CDR3 here is CATSDPNTAETQYF. The CDR3 DNA reads as TGTGCCACCAGTGATCCGAATACTGCGGAGACCCAGTACTTC.

This clonotype was observed a few times. The chain has TRBV24-1 and TRBJ1-2, with TRBD1 identical over 9 bases. Germline CDR1 reads KGHDR; CDR2 reads SFDVKD. V was clipped by 5 bases and J by 7 bases; unmatched bases: 4. The CDR3 runs to 13 residues. The CDR3 sequence: CATSATGGTGYTF. In nucleotides, the CDR3 is TGTGCCACCAGTGCTACAGGGGGCACTGGCTACACCTTC.

J is TRBJ1-4 and V is TRBV7-9; D remains ambiguous. The CDR3 is 12 residues long. V dropped 5 bases and J dropped 7 bases, with 8 bases sitting between them. In germline, CDR1 is SEHNR, CDR2 FQNEAQ (reference sequence). CDR3 in DNA: TGTGCCAGCAGCCAAGTGGCTGAAAAACTGTTTTTT. Translated: CASSQVAEKLFF.